This TCR beta chain was identified during a study of PD-L1 blockade in urothelial cancer. Background on the study: After treatment start, blood was analyzed at 3 weeks (second dose) and at 6 weeks.

Synthetic analogs of TCR templates were spiked into every PCR. The method was immunoSEQ multiplex PCR; TCRdb's version includes in-frame clones alone and lacks a portion of them. The profile covers about 30,000 clones, with roughly nine tenths appearing a single time and roughly 8% taken by the ten largest. Time point meaning: peripheral blood 6 weeks after treatment start. Each patient's cancer was a locally advanced or metastatic urothelial carcinoma. This clone has just a few counts. The sequence came from an elderly man with urothelial cancer. The sample here was PBMCs, taken around atezolizumab (anti-PD-L1) treatment.

The CDR3 nucleotides are TGTGCCAGCAGTTTTCAGGGCCTCCTCAACGAGCAGTACTTC. Translating gives CASSFQGLLNEQYF. The chain couples TRBV28 to TRBJ2-7; possibly TRBD1 for D (5 bases). The V gene lost 3 bases and the J gene lost 5 bases, with 14 bases spanning the gap. The length of the CDR3 is 14 residues. Looked up from germline, CDR1 is MDHEN and CDR2 is SYDVKM.